This entry concerns a single T cell receptor beta chain. The CDR3 is 17 amino acids. V lost 0 bases and J 4 bases, leaving 15 bases between the germline ends. Germline CDR1 and CDR2: LGHDT and YNNKEL (reference sequence). This record belongs to a study of blood T cell repertoires in COVID-19. The wider study: Some COVID-19 samples were acute and others convalescent; all came from the United States, Italy and Spain.

The protocol was immunoSEQ multiplex PCR, while the TCRdb copy is restricted to in-frame clones and leaves out a portion. The table includes 110,000 or so clones, about 85% detected once. Sequenced material: peripheral blood. This TCR was recovered from a human donor in a cohort sampled during active COVID-19. V gene TRBV3-1 (or the pseudogene TRBV3-2) combines with J gene TRBJ1-4; possibly TRBD1 for D (5 bases). Here the CDR3 reads CASSQEGQGRRNEKLFF. The CDR3 DNA reads as TGTGCCAGCAGCCAAGAGGGGCAAGGCCGCCGTAATGAAAAACTGTTTTTT.